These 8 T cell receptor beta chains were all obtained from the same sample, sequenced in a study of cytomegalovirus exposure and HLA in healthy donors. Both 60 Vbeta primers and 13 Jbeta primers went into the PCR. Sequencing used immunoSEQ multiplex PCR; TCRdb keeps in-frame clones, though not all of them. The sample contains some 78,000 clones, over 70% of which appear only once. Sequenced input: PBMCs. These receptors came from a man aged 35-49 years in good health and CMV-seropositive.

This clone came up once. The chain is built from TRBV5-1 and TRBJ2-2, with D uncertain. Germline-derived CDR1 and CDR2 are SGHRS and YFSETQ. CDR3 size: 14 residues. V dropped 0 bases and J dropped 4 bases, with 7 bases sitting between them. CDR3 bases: TGCGCCAGCAGCTTGGCCGGAGCCACCGGGGAGCTGTTTTTT. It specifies CASSLAGATGELFF.

The CDR3 nucleotides read TGTGCCAGTAGTATAGCGGTCCCGGGGACCCAGTACTTC. Encoded protein: CASSIAVPGTQYF. This chain links TRBV19 with TRBJ2-5; D is ambiguous. V was clipped by 1 base and J by 7 bases, with 10 bases between them. The CDR3 loop spans 13 amino acids. Germline lookup yields CDR1 LNHDA and CDR2 SQIVND (reference sequence). Supplemented by reference TRBV19 and TRBJ2-5, the full variable domain reads DGGITQSPKYLFRKEGQNVTLSCEQNLNHDAMYWYRQDPGQGLRLIYYSQIVNDFQKGDIAEGYSVSREKKESFPLTVTSAQKNPTAFYLCASSIAVPGTQYFGPGTRLLVL.

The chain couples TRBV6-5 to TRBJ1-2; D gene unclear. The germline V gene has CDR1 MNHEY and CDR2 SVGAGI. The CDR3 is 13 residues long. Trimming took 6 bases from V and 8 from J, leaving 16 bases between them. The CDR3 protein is CASSPDTVGGYTF. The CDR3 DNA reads TGTGCCAGCAGCCCCGACACGGTAGGAGGCTACACCTTC.

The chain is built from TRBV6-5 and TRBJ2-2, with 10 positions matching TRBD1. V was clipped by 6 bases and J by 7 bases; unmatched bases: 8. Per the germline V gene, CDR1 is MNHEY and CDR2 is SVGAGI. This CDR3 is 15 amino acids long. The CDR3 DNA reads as TGTGCCAGCAGAGAAACTGGACAGGGGGACGGGGAGCTGTTTTTT. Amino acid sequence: CASRETGQGDGELFF.

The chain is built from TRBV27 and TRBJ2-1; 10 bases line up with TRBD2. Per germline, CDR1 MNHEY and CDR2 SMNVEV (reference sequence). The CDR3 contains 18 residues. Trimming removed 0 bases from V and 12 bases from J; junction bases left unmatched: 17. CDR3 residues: CASSLSPSTSGALLRQFF. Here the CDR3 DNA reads TGTGCCAGCAGTTTATCGCCTTCCACTAGCGGGGCCCTCTTGCGGCAGTTCTTC.

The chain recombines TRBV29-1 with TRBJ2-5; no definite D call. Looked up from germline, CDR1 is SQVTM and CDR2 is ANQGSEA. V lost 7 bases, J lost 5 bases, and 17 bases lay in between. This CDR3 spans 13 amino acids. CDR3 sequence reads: CSGPSSDGETQYF. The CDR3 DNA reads TGCAGCGGGCCTAGTTCGGATGGGGAGACCCAGTACTTC.

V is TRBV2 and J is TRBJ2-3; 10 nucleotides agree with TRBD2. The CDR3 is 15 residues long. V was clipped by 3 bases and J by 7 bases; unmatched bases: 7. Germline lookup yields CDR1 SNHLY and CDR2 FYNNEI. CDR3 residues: CASSDSAGGPNTQYF. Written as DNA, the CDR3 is TGTGCCAGCAGTGACTCAGCGGGAGGGCCTAATACGCAGTATTTT. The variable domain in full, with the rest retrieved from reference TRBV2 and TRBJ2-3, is EPEVTQTPSHQVTQMGQEVILRCVPISNHLYFYWYRQILGQKVEFLVSFYNNEISEKSEIFDDQFSVERPDGSNFTLKIRSTKLEDSAMYFCASSDSAGGPNTQYFGPGTRLTVL.

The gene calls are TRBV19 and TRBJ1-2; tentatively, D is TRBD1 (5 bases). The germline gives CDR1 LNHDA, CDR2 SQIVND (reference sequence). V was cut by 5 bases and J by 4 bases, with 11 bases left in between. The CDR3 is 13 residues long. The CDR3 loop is CASSVTGGYGYTF. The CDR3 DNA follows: TGTGCCAGTAGTGTCACGGGGGGCTATGGCTACACCTTC.